This TCR beta chain originates from a study of T cell responses to AZD1222 COVID-19 vaccine. Study-level findings and limits: Just six or seven AZD1222 recipients tested seropositive at baseline. The donor group comprised mostly white British people and more females; the analysis possibly underestimated clonal diversity. A rise in Spike-specific TCR breadth and depth followed two AZD1222 doses. A reported finding is that nearly half of spike-specific TCRs target unmutated variant regions.

With regard to this clone: Its antigen is unknown.

Trimming stripped 6 bases from V and 8 bases from J, with 16 bases between. This CDR3 comprises 14 residues. Per germline, CDR1 MNHEY and CDR2 SVGAGI. TCRdb's copy holds only in-frame clones and misses some; the assay was immunoSEQ multiplex PCR. In the table there are fewer than 150,000 clones, about nine tenths of which are singletons. This receptor was taken from an adult who received the AZD1222 COVID-19 vaccine. Sequenced material: peripheral blood, taken 28 days after the second AZD1222 dose. This chain links TRBV6-5 with TRBJ1-4; D perhaps matches TRBD1 (5 bases). DNA of the CDR3: TGTGCCAGCAGGCAAGGGGCAGGGCCCGAAAAACTGTTTTTT. It specifies CASRQGAGPEKLFF.